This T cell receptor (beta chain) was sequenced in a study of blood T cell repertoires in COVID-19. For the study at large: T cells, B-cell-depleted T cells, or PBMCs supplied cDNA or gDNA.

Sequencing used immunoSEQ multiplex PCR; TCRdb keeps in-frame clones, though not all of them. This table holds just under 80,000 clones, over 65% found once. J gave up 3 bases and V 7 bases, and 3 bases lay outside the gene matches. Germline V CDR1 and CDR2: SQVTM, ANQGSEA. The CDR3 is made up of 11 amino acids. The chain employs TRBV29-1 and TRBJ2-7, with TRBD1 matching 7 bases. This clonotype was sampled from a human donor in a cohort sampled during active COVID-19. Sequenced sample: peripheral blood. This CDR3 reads CSAQGNYEQYF. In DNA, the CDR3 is TGCAGCGCACAGGGGAACTACGAGCAGTACTTC.